This T cell receptor beta chain emerged from a study of blood T cell repertoires in COVID-19. About the study: T cells, B-cell-depleted T cells, or PBMCs provided the cDNA or gDNA that served as material.

Study members were between roughly 18 and 100 years old and lived in 24 US regions. Using immunoSEQ multiplex PCR, the repertoire was profiled, and TCRdb retains in-frame clones only, with some absent. The table includes over 120,000 clones, about nine tenths detected once. This clonotype was sampled from a man in his 60s who had recovered from COVID-19. The sequencing sample was made of PBMCs or T cells enriched from blood (not recorded which).

The CDR3 DNA follows: TGTGCCAGCAGTTTAGAGTACTCACCCCTCCACTTT. It specifies CASSLEYSPLHF. The chain couples TRBV2 to TRBJ1-6, with D uncertain. The CDR3 covers 12 residues. Trimming left V 5 bases short and J 10 bases short, with 9 bases between. Germline values: CDR1 SNHLY, CDR2 FYNNEI.